A single TCR beta chain is shown here with its context. The target antigen is unknown. One junction end disagrees with the germline gene, perhaps due to a read error. This sample is part of a study of regulatory T cells in long-lasting Graves disease. Study-level findings and limits: Persistent disease preferred TRBV28, TRBJ1-2 and TRBJ2-5; new disease, TRBV20-1 and TRBJ2-1. The TCR repertoire of persistent Graves' patients was less diverse than that of newly diagnosed ones.

iRepertoire HTBI primers and Arm-PCR of CDR3 regions built TCR beta libraries. TCRdb used MiXCR to reprocess the multiplex PCR reads, holding one entry per CDR3 protein. The sample shows hundreds of thousands of distinct CDR3 sequences, around 15% of them seen only once. This CDR3 spans 12 amino acids. The germline CDR1 and CDR2 sequences are MNHNS and SASEGT. Time point noted: newly diagnosed GD, antithyroid drugs for less than 3 months. PBMC-derived RNA was used for the TCR library. The sequence was obtained from a female donor with Graves disease. The rearrangement links TRBV6-1 to TRBJ1-6, with D uncertain. This specimen was peripheral blood mononuclear cells (PBMCs), taken at new diagnosis, from a patient treated with antithyroid drugs. The CDR3 protein is CAISDGNSPLHF. In nucleotides, the CDR3 is TGTGCCATCAGTGACGGCAATTCACCCCTCCACTTT.